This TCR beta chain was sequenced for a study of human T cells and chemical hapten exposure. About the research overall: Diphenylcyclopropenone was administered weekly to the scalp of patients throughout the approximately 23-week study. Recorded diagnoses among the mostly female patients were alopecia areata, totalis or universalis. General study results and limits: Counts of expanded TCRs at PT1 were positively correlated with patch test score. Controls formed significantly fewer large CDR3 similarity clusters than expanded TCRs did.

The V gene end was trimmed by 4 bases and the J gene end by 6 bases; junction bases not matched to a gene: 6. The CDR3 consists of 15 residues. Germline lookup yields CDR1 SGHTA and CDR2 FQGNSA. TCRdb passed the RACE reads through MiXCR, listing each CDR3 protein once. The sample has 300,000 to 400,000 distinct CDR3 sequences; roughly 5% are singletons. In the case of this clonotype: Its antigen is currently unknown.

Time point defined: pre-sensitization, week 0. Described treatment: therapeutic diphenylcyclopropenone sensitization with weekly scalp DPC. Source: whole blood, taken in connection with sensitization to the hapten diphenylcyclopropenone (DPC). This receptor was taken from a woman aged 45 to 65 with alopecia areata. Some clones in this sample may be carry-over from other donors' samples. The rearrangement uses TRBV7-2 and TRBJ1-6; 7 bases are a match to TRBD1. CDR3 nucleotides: TGTGCCAGCAGCTCCCGACAGGGAGTTAATTCACCCCTCCACTTT. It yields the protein CASSSRQGVNSPLHF.